Listed here are 5 T cell receptor beta chains from one sample, sequenced in a study of cytomegalovirus exposure and HLA in healthy donors. PCR involved 60 Vbeta and 13 Jbeta primers. Here immunoSEQ multiplex PCR was the method, and the copy in TCRdb shows in-frame clones only, minus some. Of more than 95,000 clones in the sample, 60% to 75% were seen once. Sample: PBMCs. Source of these receptors: a woman aged 50 to 60 in good health and CMV-seropositive.

The chain uses TRBV9 and TRBJ2-1; TRBD2 might be the D (5 bases). Between the trimmed V and J ends, which lost 0 bases and 2 bases, there was a span of 9 bases. The CDR3 contains 15 residues. The germline V gene encodes CDR1 SGDLS and CDR2 YYNGEE. CDR3 sequence reads: CASSVATGTYNEQFF. CDR3 nucleotides: TGTGCCAGCAGCGTAGCGACCGGGACCTACAATGAGCAGTTCTTC.

The genes are TRBV29-1 and TRBJ2-7, with D possibly being TRBD2 (5 bases). The germline V gene encodes CDR1 SQVTM and CDR2 ANQGSEA. The V end lost 4 bases, the J end lost 2 bases, and 15 bases lay between the germline ends. The CDR3 has 14 residues. The CDR3 DNA reads as TGCAGCGTTGTTCGGGTCCCCGGGGCCTACGAGCAGTACTTC. Residues: CSVVRVPGAYEQYF.

The genes are TRBV7-2 and TRBJ1-5; D perhaps matches TRBD1 (6 bases). V was clipped by 4 bases and J by 4 bases, with 14 bases between them. The germline V gene encodes CDR1 SGHTA and CDR2 FQGNSA. This CDR3 comprises 15 residues. CDR3 sequence reads: CASSSTQGVNQPQHF. For the CDR3, the DNA is TGTGCCAGCAGCTCCACACAGGGAGTGAATCAGCCCCAGCATTTT.

The chain recombines TRBV13 with TRBJ2-5; TRBD2 aligns across 13 bases. The CDR3 contains 18 residues. Germline assignment: CDR1 PRHDT and CDR2 FYEKMQ (reference sequence). With 3 bases clipped from V and 0 bases from J, the junction kept 7 bases outside the gene matches. This CDR3 reads CASSFKPGLAGYQETQYF. The CDR3 DNA follows: TGTGCCAGCAGCTTCAAACCGGGACTAGCGGGGTACCAAGAGACCCAGTACTTC.

This clone was counted only a few times. The V and J genes are TRBV4-2 and TRBJ2-5; the match to TRBD2 covers 7 bases. V gave up 1 base and J gave up 5 bases; unmatched junction bases: 7. The CDR3 sequence is 15 residues long. Germline lookup yields CDR1 LGHNA and CDR2 YNFKEQ. The CDR3 nucleotides read TGTGCCAGCAGCCAAGCTTTAGGACTAGTCGAGACCCAGTACTTC. Amino acids: CASSQALGLVETQYF.